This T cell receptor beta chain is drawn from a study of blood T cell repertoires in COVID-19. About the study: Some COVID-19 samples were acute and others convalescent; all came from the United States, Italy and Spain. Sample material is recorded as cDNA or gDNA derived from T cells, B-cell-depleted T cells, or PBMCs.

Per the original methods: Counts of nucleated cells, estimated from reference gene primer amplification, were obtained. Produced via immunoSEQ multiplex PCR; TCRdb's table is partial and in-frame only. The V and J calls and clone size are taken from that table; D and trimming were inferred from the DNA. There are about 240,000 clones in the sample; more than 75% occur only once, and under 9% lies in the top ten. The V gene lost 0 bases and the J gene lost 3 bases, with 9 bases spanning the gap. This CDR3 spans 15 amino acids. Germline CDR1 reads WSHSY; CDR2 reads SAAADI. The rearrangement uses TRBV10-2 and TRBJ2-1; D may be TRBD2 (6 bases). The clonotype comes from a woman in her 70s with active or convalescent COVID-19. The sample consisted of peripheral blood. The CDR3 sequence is CASSESRDFYNEQFF. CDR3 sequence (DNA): TGCGCCAGCAGTGAGTCCCGGGACTTCTACAATGAGCAGTTCTTC.